A single sample gave rise to the 5 T cell receptor beta chains below, sequenced in a study of cytomegalovirus exposure and HLA in healthy donors. The PCR contained 60 Vbeta and 13 Jbeta primers. TCRdb's table, derived via immunoSEQ multiplex PCR, lists solely in-frame clones and lacks some. The sample holds 85,000 to 130,000 clones, around four fifths seen once. The sequencing input was PBMCs. The receptors originated from a man aged 50 or older in good health and CMV-seronegative.

The gene calls are TRBV18 and TRBJ2-3; 9 nucleotides match TRBD1. The length of the CDR3 is 16 residues. Germline-derived CDR1 and CDR2 are KGHSH and LQKENI. V shed 0 bases, J shed 1 base, and the junction held 2 bases outside the gene matches. CDR3 sequence: CASSPPDRGGTDTQYF. The CDR3 bases are TGTGCCAGCTCACCACCGGACAGGGGAGGCACAGATACGCAGTATTTT. Full variable domain (rest looked up from reference TRBV18 and TRBJ2-3): NAGVMQNPRHLVRRRGQEARLRCSPMKGHSHVYWYRQLPEEGLKFMVYLQKENIIDESGMPKERFSAEFPKEGPSILRIQQVVRGDSAAYFCASSPPDRGGTDTQYFGPGTRLTVL.

V usage is TRBV4-1 and J usage is TRBJ2-6; possible D gene TRBD1, 6 bases. The CDR3 totals 21 residues. Trimming took off 0 bases at V and 12 bases at J, with 33 bases between the two ends. CDR1 and CDR2 (germline): MGHRA, YSYEKL. CDR3 loop: CASSQDLPGHGLISGAGVLTF. The CDR3 region has the DNA TGCGCCAGCAGCCAAGATTTACCGGGACATGGGCTAATCTCTGGGGCCGGCGTCCTGACTTTC.

This clone came up a few times. The J gene is TRBJ2-5, the V gene TRBV27; perhaps TRBD1 as D (5 bases). CDR3 length: 14 residues. CDR1 and CDR2 (germline): MNHEY, SMNVEV (reference sequence). Deletions cut 4 bases from V and 3 bases from J, with 12 bases between. The CDR3 DNA is TGTGCCAGCAGTTCCAGGGCCTTCGAAGAGACCCAGTACTTC. Encoded protein: CASSSRAFEETQYF.

This clone was counted a single time. The J gene is TRBJ2-1, the V gene TRBV10-1, with 7 positions matching TRBD2. The length of the CDR3 is 12 residues. V shed 6 bases, J shed 9 bases, and the junction held 5 bases outside the gene matches. Looked up from germline, CDR1 is WNHNN and CDR2 is SYGVQD (reference sequence). CDR3 coding DNA: TGCGCCAGCAGGGACATAGCGGGTGAGCAGTTCTTC. It codes for CASRDIAGEQFF.

This chain uses TRBV6-5 with TRBJ2-7; D unresolved. The germline V gene encodes CDR1 MNHEY and CDR2 SVGAGI. CDR3 size: 15 residues. Deletions cut 5 bases from V and 0 bases from J, with 14 bases between. The CDR3, as DNA: TGTGCCAGCAGTCCTTCGGGTTTCAGCTCCTACGAGCAGTACGTC. It translates to CASSPSGFSSYEQYV.